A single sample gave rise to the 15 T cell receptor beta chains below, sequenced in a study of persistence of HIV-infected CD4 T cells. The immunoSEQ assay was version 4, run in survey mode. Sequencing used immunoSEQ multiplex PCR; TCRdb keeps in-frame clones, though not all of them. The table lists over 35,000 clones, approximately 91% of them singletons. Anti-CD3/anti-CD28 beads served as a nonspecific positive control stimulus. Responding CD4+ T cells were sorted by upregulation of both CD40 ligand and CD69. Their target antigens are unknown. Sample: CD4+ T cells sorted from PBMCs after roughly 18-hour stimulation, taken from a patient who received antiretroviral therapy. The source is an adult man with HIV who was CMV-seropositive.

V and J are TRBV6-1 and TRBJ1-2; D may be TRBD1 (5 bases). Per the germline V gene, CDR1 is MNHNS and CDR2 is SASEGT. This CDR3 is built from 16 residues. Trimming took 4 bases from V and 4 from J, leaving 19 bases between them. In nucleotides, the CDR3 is TGTGCCAGCAGTGTGCGGAGGGAGCCCGGGGCCTATGGCTACACCTTC. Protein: CASSVRREPGAYGYTF.

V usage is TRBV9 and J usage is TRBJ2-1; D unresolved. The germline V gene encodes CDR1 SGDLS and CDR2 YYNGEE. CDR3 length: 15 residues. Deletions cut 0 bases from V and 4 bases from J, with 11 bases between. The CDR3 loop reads CASSVGAGPYNEQFF. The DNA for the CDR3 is TGTGCCAGCAGCGTAGGGGCAGGTCCATACAATGAGCAGTTCTTC.

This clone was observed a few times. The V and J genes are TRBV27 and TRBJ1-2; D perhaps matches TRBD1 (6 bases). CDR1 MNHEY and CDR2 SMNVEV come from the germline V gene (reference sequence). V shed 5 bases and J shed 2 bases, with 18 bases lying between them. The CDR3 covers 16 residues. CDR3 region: CASSPYRVTGNYGYTF. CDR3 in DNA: TGTGCCAGCAGTCCATACAGGGTTACAGGGAACTATGGCTACACCTTC.

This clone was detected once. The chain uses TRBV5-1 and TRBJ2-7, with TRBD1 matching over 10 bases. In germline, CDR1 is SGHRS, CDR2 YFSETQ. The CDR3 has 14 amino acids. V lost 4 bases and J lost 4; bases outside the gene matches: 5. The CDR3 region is CASSRGQGYYEQYF. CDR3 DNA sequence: TGCGCCAGCAGCAGGGGACAGGGGTATTACGAGCAGTACTTC.

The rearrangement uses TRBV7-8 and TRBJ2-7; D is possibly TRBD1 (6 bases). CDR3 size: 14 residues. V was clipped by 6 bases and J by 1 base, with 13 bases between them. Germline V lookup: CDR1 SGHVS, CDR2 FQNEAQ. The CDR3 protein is CASRKGVASYEQYF. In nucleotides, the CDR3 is TGTGCCAGCAGGAAGGGGGTCGCTTCCTACGAGCAGTACTTC.

CDR3 bases: TGTGCCAGCAGCGTACTCGGGACAGCAAAAAATGAGCAGTTCTTC. Translating it yields CASSVLGTAKNEQFF. The V and J genes are TRBV9 and TRBJ2-1, with 7 bases aligning to TRBD1. CDR3 size: 15 residues. Germline V gene sequence: CDR1 SGDLS, CDR2 YYNGEE. J gave up 7 bases and V 1 base, and 8 bases lay outside the gene matches.

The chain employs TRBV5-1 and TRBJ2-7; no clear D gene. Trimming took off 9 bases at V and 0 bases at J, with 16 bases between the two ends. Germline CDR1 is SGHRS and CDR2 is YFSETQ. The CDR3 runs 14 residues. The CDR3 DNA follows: TGCGCCACCTCCGAGCATACGAGCTCCTACGAGCAGTACTTC. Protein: CATSEHTSSYEQYF.

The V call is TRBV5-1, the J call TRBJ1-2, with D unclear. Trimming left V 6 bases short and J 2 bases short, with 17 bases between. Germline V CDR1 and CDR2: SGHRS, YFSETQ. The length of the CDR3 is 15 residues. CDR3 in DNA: TGCGCCAGCACCCGTATGAATGGCCGCAACTATGGCTACACCTTC. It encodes CASTRMNGRNYGYTF.

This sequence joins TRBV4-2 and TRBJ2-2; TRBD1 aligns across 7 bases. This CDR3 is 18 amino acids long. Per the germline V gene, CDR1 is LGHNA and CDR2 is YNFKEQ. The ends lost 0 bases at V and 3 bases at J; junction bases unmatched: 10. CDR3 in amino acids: CASSQEAYRGFYTGELFF. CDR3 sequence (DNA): TGTGCCAGCAGCCAAGAAGCGTACAGGGGTTTCTACACCGGGGAGCTGTTTTTT.

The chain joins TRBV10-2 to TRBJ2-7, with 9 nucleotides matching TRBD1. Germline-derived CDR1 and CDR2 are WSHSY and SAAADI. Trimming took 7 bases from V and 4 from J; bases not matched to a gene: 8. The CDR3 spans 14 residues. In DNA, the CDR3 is TGCGCCAGCATTCTGGACAGGGGACCTTACGAGCAGTACTTC. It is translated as CASILDRGPYEQYF.

CDR3 protein: CASSRRTGGFSSGNTIYF. The CDR3 nucleotides are TGTGCCAGCAGTCGAAGGACAGGGGGCTTCTCCTCTGGAAACACCATATATTTT. V gene TRBV11-2 combines with J gene TRBJ1-3; 11 bases line up with TRBD1. Germline V lookup: CDR1 SGHAT, CDR2 FQNNGV. The CDR3 runs to 18 residues. The V and J ends lost 6 bases and 0 bases, in that order; junction bases with no gene match: 10.

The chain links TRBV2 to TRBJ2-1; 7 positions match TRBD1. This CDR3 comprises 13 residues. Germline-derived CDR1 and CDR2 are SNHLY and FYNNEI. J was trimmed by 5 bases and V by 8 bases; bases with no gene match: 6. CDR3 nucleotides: TGTGCCAGCTCGGGGACAGCTAACAATGAGCAGTTCTTC. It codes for CASSGTANNEQFF.

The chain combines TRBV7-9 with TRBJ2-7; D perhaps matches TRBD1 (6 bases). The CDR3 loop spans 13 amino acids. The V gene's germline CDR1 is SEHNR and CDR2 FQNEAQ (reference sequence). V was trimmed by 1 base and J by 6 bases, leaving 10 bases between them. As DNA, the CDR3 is TGTGCCAGCAGCTTAGTCCAGGGGTCCGAGCAGTACTTC. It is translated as CASSLVQGSEQYF.

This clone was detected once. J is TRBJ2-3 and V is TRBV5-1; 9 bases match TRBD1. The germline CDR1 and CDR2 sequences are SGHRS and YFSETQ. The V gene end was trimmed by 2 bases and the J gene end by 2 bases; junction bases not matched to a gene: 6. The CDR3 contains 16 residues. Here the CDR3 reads CASSLQGAGNTDTQYF. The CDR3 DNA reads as TGCGCCAGCAGCTTACAGGGGGCGGGAAACACAGATACGCAGTATTTT.

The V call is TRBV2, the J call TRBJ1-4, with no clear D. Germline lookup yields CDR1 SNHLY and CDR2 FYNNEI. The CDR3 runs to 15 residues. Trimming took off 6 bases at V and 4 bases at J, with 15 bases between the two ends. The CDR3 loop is CASSQSIGDNEKLFF. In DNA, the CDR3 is TGTGCCAGCAGCCAATCCATTGGGGATAATGAAAAACTGTTTTTT.